This T cell receptor (beta chain) stems from a study of shared clonotypes between healthy human individuals. Study-level points and caveats: Researchers sampled blood only, noting tissue repertoires likely differ.

This clone was detected only a few times. Its antigen remains unidentified. Germline V gene data show CDR1 as SGHAT and CDR2 as FQNNGV. This CDR3 is built from 15 residues. V was clipped by 1 base and J by 10 bases; unmatched bases: 10. All of the donors resided in Nashville, Tennessee, and each was a Caucasian adult. Investigators spread the genomic DNA of each subset evenly over several immunoSEQ plates. Sequenced by immunoSEQ multiplex PCR; TCRdb stores in-frame clones only, minus some. The sample consists of 450,000 to 500,000 clones, 76% of them appearing once. This receptor was identified in a woman between 40 and 55 years old in good health. Some clones in this sample may be carry-over from other donors' samples. Sequencing was performed on PBMCs. The V gene is TRBV11-2, the J gene TRBJ2-1; 7 bases are shared with TRBD2. The CDR3 coding sequence is TGTGCCAGCAGCTTAGCGGGAGCGGGACTACGGGAGCAGTTCTTC. Translated, it gives CASSLAGAGLREQFF. The complete variable domain, with remaining parts taken from reference TRBV11-2 and TRBJ2-1, reads EAGVAQSPRYKIIEKRQSVAFWCNPISGHATLYWYQQILGQGPKLLIQFQNNGVVDDSQLPKDRFSAERLKGVDSTLKIQPAKLEDSAVYLCASSLAGAGLREQFFGPGTRLTVL.